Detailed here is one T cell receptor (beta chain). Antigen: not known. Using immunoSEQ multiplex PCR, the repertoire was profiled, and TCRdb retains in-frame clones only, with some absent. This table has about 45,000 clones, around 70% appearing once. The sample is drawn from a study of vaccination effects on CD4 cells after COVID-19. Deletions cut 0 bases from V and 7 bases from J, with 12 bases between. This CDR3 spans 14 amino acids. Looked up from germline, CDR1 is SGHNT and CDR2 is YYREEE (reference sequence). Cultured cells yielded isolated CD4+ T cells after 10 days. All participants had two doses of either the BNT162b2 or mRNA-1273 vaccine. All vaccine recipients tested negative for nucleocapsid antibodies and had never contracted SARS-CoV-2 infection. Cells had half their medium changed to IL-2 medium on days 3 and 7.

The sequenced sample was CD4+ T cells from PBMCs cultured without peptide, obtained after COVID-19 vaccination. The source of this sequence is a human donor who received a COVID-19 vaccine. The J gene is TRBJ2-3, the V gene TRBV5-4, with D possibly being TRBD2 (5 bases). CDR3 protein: CASSLGTPPNTQYF. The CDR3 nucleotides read TGTGCCAGCAGCTTGGGGACTCCCCCCAATACGCAGTATTTT.